The 22 T cell receptor beta chains below were found in one sample sequenced in a study of blood T cell repertoires in COVID-19. The protocol was immunoSEQ multiplex PCR, while the TCRdb copy is restricted to in-frame clones and leaves out a portion. Of approximately 99,000 clones listed, roughly 84% are singletons. Sequencing was done on a sample of peripheral blood. These receptors came from a man aged 65-85 years with active or convalescent COVID-19.

The rearrangement links TRBV18 to TRBJ2-7; 9 bases are shared with TRBD2. Per germline, CDR1 KGHSH and CDR2 LQKENI. The CDR3 totals 17 residues. V dropped 3 bases and J dropped 1; count of bases not matched to a gene: 10. The CDR3 here is CASSPQGTSRYSYEQYF. The CDR3, as DNA: TGTGCCAGCTCACCTCAAGGGACTAGCAGATATTCCTACGAGCAGTACTTC.

The gene calls are TRBV24-1 and TRBJ1-2, with 8 bases matching TRBD1. The CDR3 contains 15 residues. J gave up 6 bases and V 4 bases, and 9 bases lay outside the gene matches. Germline CDR1 reads KGHDR; CDR2 reads SFDVKD. The CDR3 region is CATSDLRGLIDGYTF. The CDR3 bases are TGTGCCACCAGTGACCTCAGGGGGCTCATTGATGGCTACACCTTC.

The chain recombines TRBV6-6 with TRBJ1-1, with 8 positions matching TRBD1. V lost 4 bases and J lost 1; bases outside the gene matches: 8. Germline assignment: CDR1 MNHNY and CDR2 SVGAGI (reference sequence). The CDR3 is made up of 16 amino acids. The CDR3 region is CASSSPRGRGNTEAFF. CDR3 DNA sequence: TGTGCCAGCAGTTCACCCAGGGGGCGAGGGAACACTGAAGCTTTCTTT.

The CDR3 region is CASSDRGLDEQYF. The CDR3 DNA reads as TGTGCCAGTAGTGACAGGGGACTCGACGAGCAGTACTTC. The chain joins TRBV19 to TRBJ2-7; TRBD1 matches 8 bases. Losses at the gene ends were 5 bases for V and 5 bases for J; bases not matched to a gene: 5. CDR3 size: 13 residues. Per the germline V gene, CDR1 is LNHDA and CDR2 is SQIVND (reference sequence).

A single count supports this clone. J is TRBJ1-3 and V is TRBV4-2, with a tentative D call TRBD1 (5 bases). Germline-derived CDR1 and CDR2 are LGHNA and YNFKEQ. The CDR3 is made up of 17 amino acids. Trimming shortened V by 0 bases and J by 3 bases, and 15 bases separated the two germline ends. The chain's CDR3 is CASSQDKAGRYGNTIYF. The CDR3 DNA is TGTGCCAGCAGCCAAGATAAGGCAGGGAGGTATGGAAACACCATATATTTT.

The chain couples TRBV2 to TRBJ1-3, with TRBD1 matching 7 bases. Losses at the gene ends were 4 bases for V and 0 bases for J; bases not matched to a gene: 9. Germline lookup yields CDR1 SNHLY and CDR2 FYNNEI. The CDR3 is 17 amino acids. The CDR3 region is CASSGGGQASSGNTIYF. DNA for the CDR3: TGTGCCAGCAGTGGTGGAGGACAGGCGAGCTCTGGAAACACCATATATTTT.

The gene calls are TRBV5-1 and TRBJ2-7; a possible D gene is TRBD2 (5 bases). V was clipped by 5 bases and J by 1 base, with 16 bases between them. Germline CDR1 SGHRS, CDR2 YFSETQ. This CDR3 is built from 15 residues. The CDR3 spells CASRIGLQNSYEQYF. The CDR3, as DNA: TGCGCCAGCAGGATCGGACTCCAGAATTCCTACGAGCAGTACTTC. Based on the CDR3 plus reference TRBV5-1 and TRBJ2-7, the full variable domain is KAGVTQTPRYLIKTRGQQVTLSCSPISGHRSVSWYQQTPGQGLQFLFEYFSETQRNKGNFPGRFSGRQFSNSRSEMNVSTLELGDSALYLCASRIGLQNSYEQYFGPGTRLTVT.

J is TRBJ2-7 and V is TRBV2; possibly TRBD2 for D (6 bases). Germline V gives CDR1 SNHLY, CDR2 FYNNEI. Trimming took off 8 bases at V and 7 bases at J, with 21 bases between the two ends. The CDR3 length is 14 residues. The CDR3 region has the DNA TGTGCCAGCGGTCGACGGGGGAACAATGAAGAGCAGTACTTC. Its translation: CASGRRGNNEEQYF.

The chain uses TRBV6-5 and TRBJ1-1, with TRBD1 identical over 10 bases. Germline CDR1 reads MNHEY; CDR2 reads SVGAGI. The CDR3 is 14 amino acids. After removal of 7 bases from V and 10 bases from J, the junction contained 12 bases not matched to a gene. The CDR3: CASNLDRGGLGAFF. DNA of the CDR3: TGTGCCAGCAACCTGGACAGGGGGGGTTTGGGAGCTTTCTTT.

The genes are TRBV5-1 and TRBJ1-6; 8 bases match TRBD1. Germline CDR1 and CDR2: SGHRS and YFSETQ. The CDR3 has 16 amino acids. The junction had 8 bases not matched to a gene; V was cut back by 0 bases and J by 9 bases. The CDR3 region has the DNA TGCGCCAGCAGCTTGGATGGACAGGGTAGTACTTCACCCCTCCACTTT. It yields the protein CASSLDGQGSTSPLHF.

The rearrangement uses TRBV2 and TRBJ2-7, with TRBD1 identical over 8 bases. CDR3 length: 12 amino acids. Germline V gene data show CDR1 as SNHLY and CDR2 as FYNNEI. V shed 11 bases and J 3 bases; nucleotides not matched to a gene: 6. CDR3 nucleotide sequence: TGTGCCGTGCGGACAGGGCTCTACGAGCAGTACTTC. Translating gives CAVRTGLYEQYF.

This sequence joins TRBV10-1 and TRBJ1-4; 10 bases match TRBD1. V lost 8 bases, J lost 7 bases, and 7 bases stayed unmatched. Germline assignment: CDR1 WNHNN and CDR2 SYGVQD (reference sequence). CDR3 length: 14 residues. This chain's CDR3 is CASVRGTGAEKLFF. CDR3 DNA: TGCGCCAGCGTGCGGGGGACAGGGGCTGAAAAACTGTTTTTT.

The chain has TRBV4-2 and TRBJ2-7; 8 nucleotides line up with TRBD2. V shed 2 bases and J 0 bases; nucleotides not matched to a gene: 0. CDR1 is LGHNA and CDR2 is YNFKEQ in the germline V gene. The CDR3 covers 14 residues. CDR3 sequence: CASSQSGSSYEQYF. CDR3 in DNA: TGTGCCAGCAGCCAAAGCGGGAGCTCCTACGAGCAGTACTTC.

This clone was counted between two and nine times. V usage is TRBV4-2 and J usage is TRBJ1-2, with 10 bases aligning to TRBD1. In germline, CDR1 is LGHNA, CDR2 YNFKEQ. With 0 bases clipped from V and 6 bases from J, the junction kept 4 bases outside the gene matches. The CDR3 has 15 amino acids. The CDR3 protein is CASSQEDRGTDGYTF. CDR3 in DNA: TGTGCCAGCAGCCAAGAGGACAGGGGGACCGATGGCTACACCTTC.

The V call is TRBV7-8, the J call TRBJ1-5; the match to TRBD1 covers 7 bases. Germline V gene lookup returns CDR1 SGHVS and CDR2 FQNEAQ. The V and J ends lost 5 bases and 6 bases, in that order; junction bases with no gene match: 7. The CDR3 is made up of 14 amino acids. In DNA, the CDR3 is TGTGCCAGCAGCCTTACAGGGGTTGGTCAGCCCCAGCATTTT. Residues: CASSLTGVGQPQHF. Based on the CDR3 plus reference TRBV7-8 and TRBJ1-5, the full variable domain is GAGVSQSPRYKVAKRGQDVALRCDPISGHVSLFWYQQALGQGPEFLTYFQNEAQLDKSGLPSDRFFAERPEGSVSTLKIQRTQQEDSAVYLCASSLTGVGQPQHFGDGTRLSIL.

V gene TRBV7-6 combines with J gene TRBJ2-3, with TRBD2 as a possible D gene (5 bases). Deletions cut 4 bases from V and 2 bases from J, with 13 bases between. The CDR3 spans 15 residues. Looked up from germline, CDR1 is SGHVS and CDR2 is FNYEAQ. The CDR3 loop is CASSSSNVPTDTQYF. The CDR3 coding sequence is TGTGCCAGCAGCTCTAGCAACGTCCCCACAGATACGCAGTATTTT.

This chain connects TRBV29-1 to TRBJ2-7, with D maybe TRBD2 (5 bases). Trimming took off 7 bases at V and 5 bases at J, with 18 bases between the two ends. CDR1 SQVTM and CDR2 ANQGSEA come from the germline V gene. The CDR3 is 13 amino acids. CDR3 in DNA: TGCAGCGCATCCCCCGGTTGGACTGACGAGCAGTACTTC. This translates into CSASPGWTDEQYF.

CDR3 sequence (DNA): TGTGCCAGCAGTGAAGAACAGGGCCACTATGGCTACACCTTC. Its protein is CASSEEQGHYGYTF. This chain joins TRBV2 and TRBJ1-2; tentative D call: TRBD1 (6 bases). V gave up 1 base and J gave up 3 bases, with 9 bases separating them. The CDR3 extends over 14 amino acids. Germline V CDR1 and CDR2: SNHLY, FYNNEI.

The V gene is TRBV10-3, the J gene TRBJ1-5; D is possibly TRBD1 (5 bases). Germline values: CDR1 ENHRY, CDR2 SYGVKD. Trimming cost V 8 bases and J 4 bases, with 15 bases left between them. The CDR3 is 14 amino acids. The CDR3 loop reads CAISRAGQNQPQHF. The CDR3 DNA reads as TGTGCCATCTCCCGAGCGGGGCAGAATCAGCCCCAGCATTTT.

The rearrangement uses TRBV5-1 and TRBJ2-3; 8 nucleotides align to TRBD2. The germline V gene has CDR1 SGHRS and CDR2 YFSETQ. The length of the CDR3 is 15 residues. Unmatched junction bases numbered 7, after V lost 4 bases and J lost 3 bases. CDR3 protein: CASSHSGERTDTQYF. In DNA form, the CDR3 reads TGCGCCAGCAGCCATAGCGGGGAGAGGACAGATACGCAGTATTTT.

The chain has TRBV30 and TRBJ2-7, with TRBD1 as a possible D gene (7 bases). CDR1 is GTSNPN, CDR2 SVGIG, per germline (reference sequence). The CDR3 has 13 residues. V dropped 4 bases and J dropped 3 bases, with 13 bases sitting between them. The CDR3 region is CAWTAGQNYEQYF. CDR3 in DNA: TGTGCCTGGACCGCGGGACAGAACTACGAGCAGTACTTC.

The rearrangement joins TRBV27 to TRBJ1-5; the match to TRBD1 covers 9 bases. Trimming cost V 0 bases and J 9 bases; bases outside gene matches: 9. The length of the CDR3 is 16 residues. CDR1 and CDR2 (germline): MNHEY, SMNVEV (reference sequence). In DNA form, the CDR3 reads TGTGCCAGCAGTTTATCATCCCCGGGACAGGGATGGCCCCAGCATTTT. It translates to CASSLSSPGQGWPQHF.